One sample yielded the 21 T cell receptor beta chains listed below, sequenced in a study of a mutant IDH1 vaccine in newly diagnosed glioma. The method was immunoSEQ multiplex PCR; TCRdb's version includes in-frame clones alone and lacks a portion of them. The table records 20,000 to 30,000 clones, approximately 79% of them present only once. The time point: week 5, during vaccination. Vaccination used 300 ug of mutant IDH1 20-mer peptide per dose, with topical imiquimod. Their cognate antigens are unknown. The specimen comprised PBMCs, sampled from a glioma patient whose treatment included an IDH1 peptide vaccine. Source of these receptors: a man aged 40-50 years with glioma. Some clones in this sample may be carry-over from other donors' samples.

The chain joins TRBV5-4 to TRBJ2-3; a possible D gene is TRBD1 (5 bases). The V end was cut by 1 base, the J end by 4 bases, with 10 bases between. CDR3 size: 14 residues. The V gene's germline CDR1 is SGHNT and CDR2 YYREEE (reference sequence). CDR3 in DNA: TGTGCCAGCAGCTTGTTCAGGGTCGCAGATACGCAGTATTTT. Residues: CASSLFRVADTQYF.

The chain is built from TRBV7-2 and TRBJ2-5; D is possibly TRBD1 or TRBD2 (6 bases each). CDR3 length equals 14 residues. Germline loops: CDR1 SGHTA, CDR2 FQGNSA. Trimming removed 7 bases at V and 4 bases at J, with 16 bases between. The CDR3 nucleotides are TGTGCCAGCAACCCCGGTCCGGGGGCAGAGACCCAGTACTTC. Its translation is CASNPGPGAETQYF.

The chain employs TRBV9 and TRBJ2-7; D possibly uses TRBD1 or TRBD2 (6 bases each). Looked up from germline, CDR1 is SGDLS and CDR2 is YYNGEE. V lost 4 bases and J 4 bases, leaving 12 bases between the germline ends. The CDR3 totals 13 residues. The CDR3 is CASSPEGEYEQYF. Here the CDR3 DNA reads TGTGCCAGCAGCCCGGAGGGGGAATACGAGCAGTACTTC.

This rearrangement joins TRBV29-1 to TRBJ2-7, with TRBD1 matching over 8 bases. CDR1 is SQVTM, CDR2 ANQGSEA, per germline. V lost 6 bases and J lost 5; bases outside the gene matches: 12. The length of the CDR3 is 14 residues. The CDR3 loop reads CSVGWTGLNHEQYF. The CDR3, as DNA: TGCAGCGTGGGATGGACAGGGCTAAACCACGAGCAGTACTTC.

The V call is TRBV1, the J call TRBJ1-2. TRBV1 is classified as a pseudogene. The CDR3 sequence is 16 residues long. Here the CDR3 DNA reads TGCACCAGCAGGAGCTATCGTGTGCGAAAGACCTATGGCTACACCTTC. Translated, it gives CTSRSYRVRKTYGYTF.

The rearrangement uses TRBV5-1 and TRBJ2-3, with D unclear. Trimming removed 2 bases at V and 2 bases at J, with 12 bases between. The germline V gene encodes CDR1 SGHRS and CDR2 YFSETQ. This CDR3 has 15 residues. The CDR3 loop reads CASSFGPVFTDTQYF. The CDR3 region has the DNA TGCGCCAGCAGCTTCGGTCCCGTTTTCACAGATACGCAGTATTTT. Drawing the rest from reference TRBV5-1 and TRBJ2-3, the complete variable domain is KAGVTQTPRYLIKTRGQQVTLSCSPISGHRSVSWYQQTPGQGLQFLFEYFSETQRNKGNFPGRFSGRQFSNSRSEMNVSTLELGDSALYLCASSFGPVFTDTQYFGPGTRLTVL.

The chain links TRBV2 to TRBJ2-1; possible D gene TRBD2, 5 bases. The germline V gene has CDR1 SNHLY and CDR2 FYNNEI. The CDR3 contains 14 residues. The V gene lost 7 bases and the J gene lost 2 bases, with 12 bases spanning the gap. The DNA for the CDR3 is TGTGCCAGCATCCCTAGCTTAACCTACAATGAGCAGTTCTTC. Protein: CASIPSLTYNEQFF. Full variable domain (remainder filled in from reference TRBV2 and TRBJ2-1): EPEVTQTPSHQVTQMGQEVILRCVPISNHLYFYWYRQILGQKVEFLVSFYNNEISEKSEIFDDQFSVERPDGSNFTLKIRSTKLEDSAMYFCASIPSLTYNEQFFGPGTRLTVL.

This chain uses TRBV7-6 with TRBJ2-2, with 8 bases matching TRBD1. J gave up 4 bases and V 5 bases, and 9 bases lay outside the gene matches. The CDR3 contains 16 residues. From germline, CDR1 is SGHVS and CDR2 FNYEAQ. The chain's CDR3 is CASSRNGQGVTGELFF. CDR3 sequence (DNA): TGTGCCAGCAGCCGAAATGGACAGGGAGTCACCGGGGAGCTGTTTTTT.

This clone turned up a few times. The chain links TRBV10-1 to TRBJ2-7; D gene unclear. CDR1 and CDR2 from the germline V gene are WNHNN and SYGVQD (reference sequence). Trimming took 2 bases from V and 0 from J, leaving 5 bases between them. CDR3 length: 13 amino acids. DNA of the CDR3: TGCGCCAGCAGTGAGCTGGACTCCTACGAGCAGTACTTC. Translated: CASSELDSYEQYF.

V gene TRBV5-1 combines with J gene TRBJ2-1; 14 bases align to TRBD2. Per germline, CDR1 SGHRS and CDR2 YFSETQ. This CDR3 has 18 amino acids. Trimming at V came to 4 bases and at J to 2 bases, leaving 8 bases not matched to a gene. The CDR3 nucleotides are TGCGCCAGCAGCCCGGGACTAGCGGGGGTCCCACCCTACAATGAGCAGTTCTTC. Amino acids: CASSPGLAGVPPYNEQFF. Full variable domain (missing parts from reference TRBV5-1 and TRBJ2-1): KAGVTQTPRYLIKTRGQQVTLSCSPISGHRSVSWYQQTPGQGLQFLFEYFSETQRNKGNFPGRFSGRQFSNSRSEMNVSTLELGDSALYLCASSPGLAGVPPYNEQFFGPGTRLTVL.

The chain links TRBV4-2 to TRBJ2-1; D is undetermined. The CDR3 covers 11 residues. V dropped 4 bases and J dropped 4 bases, with 2 bases sitting between them. The germline gives CDR1 LGHNA, CDR2 YNFKEQ. The CDR3 loop reads CASSLYNEQFF. In DNA form, the CDR3 reads TGTGCCAGCAGCCTTTACAATGAGCAGTTCTTC.

This chain joins TRBV30 and TRBJ1-4; 8 nucleotides align to TRBD1. From germline, CDR1 is GTSNPN and CDR2 SVGIG (reference sequence). V gave up 3 bases and J gave up 10 bases; unmatched junction bases: 7. The CDR3 is 13 residues long. In DNA form, the CDR3 reads TGTGCCTGGAGGGGGACAGGATCCCCAAAACTGTTTTTT. It specifies CAWRGTGSPKLFF. Complete variable domain (other parts from reference TRBV30 and TRBJ1-4): SQTIHQWPATLVQPVGSPLSLECTVEGTSNPNLYWYRQAAGRGLQLLFYSVGIGQISSEVPQNLSASRPQDRQFILSSKKLLLSDSGFYLCAWRGTGSPKLFFGSGTQLSVL.

The rearrangement links TRBV5-5 to TRBJ1-1, with D possibly TRBD1 on 5 matching bases. Trimming pared 1 base from V and 6 bases from J, leaving 13 bases between. The CDR3 extends over 14 amino acids. The germline V gene has CDR1 SGHKS and CDR2 YYEKEE (reference sequence). CDR3 protein: CASSLKGNSAEAFF. The DNA for the CDR3 is TGTGCCAGCAGCTTGAAGGGGAATAGCGCTGAAGCTTTCTTT.

The V call is TRBV27, the J call TRBJ1-1; D ambiguous. The CDR3 consists of 13 residues. V was trimmed by 1 base and J by 2 bases, leaving 5 bases between them. CDR1 and CDR2 from the germline V gene are MNHEY and SMNVEV (reference sequence). The CDR3 loop reads CASSLLGNTEAFF. In nucleotides, the CDR3 is TGTGCCAGCAGTTTATTGGGTAACACTGAAGCTTTCTTT.

V gene TRBV10-1 combines with J gene TRBJ2-2, with D uncertain. The CDR3 sequence is 16 residues long. The germline V and J ends were trimmed by 1 base and 4 bases, with 13 bases remaining between them. The V gene's germline CDR1 is WNHNN and CDR2 SYGVQD (reference sequence). In DNA form, the CDR3 reads TGCGCCAGCAGTGAGTTTACCGAGGTCGCCACCGGGGAGCTGTTTTTT. Translation: CASSEFTEVATGELFF.

The V and J genes are TRBV21-1 and TRBJ1-6; TRBD1, the D gene given by the table, was not confirmed from the DNA. TRBV21-1 constitutes a pseudogene. CDR3 length: 17 residues. As DNA, the CDR3 is TGTGCCAGCAGCAAAGGCGGGACAGGGATTAATAATTCACCCCTCCACTTT. Translating gives CASSKGGTGINNSPLHF.

The J gene is TRBJ2-5, the V gene TRBV5-1, with TRBD2 matching 7 bases. The V and J ends lost 4 bases and 5 bases, in that order; junction bases with no gene match: 11. Germline loops: CDR1 SGHRS, CDR2 YFSETQ. The CDR3 is made up of 15 amino acids. CDR3 loop: CASSREAPQGETQYF. Written as DNA, the CDR3 is TGCGCCAGCAGCCGGGAGGCGCCCCAAGGGGAGACCCAGTACTTC.

This chain links TRBV4-3 with TRBJ1-5, with no clear D. Trimming removed 0 bases at V and 0 bases at J, with 9 bases between. Germline lookup yields CDR1 LGHNA and CDR2 YSLEER. This CDR3 comprises 16 residues. The CDR3, as DNA: TGCGCCAGCAGCCAAGATAGGCAGGTTAGCAATCAGCCCCAGCATTTT. It specifies CASSQDRQVSNQPQHF.

This clone was counted only a few times. The chain employs TRBV6-1 and TRBJ2-1; 8 bases fit TRBD2. The CDR3 loop spans 14 amino acids. Germline loops: CDR1 MNHNS, CDR2 SASEGT. Trimming cost V 1 base and J 14 bases; bases outside gene matches: 10. The CDR3 is CASSEDPRGRREFF. The CDR3, as DNA: TGTGCCAGCAGTGAAGACCCCCGCGGGAGGAGGGAGTTCTTC.

The chain is built from TRBV2 and TRBJ2-1; D is ambiguous. The V end lost 2 bases, the J end lost 1 base, and 3 bases lay between the germline ends. Per germline, CDR1 SNHLY and CDR2 FYNNEI. There are 13 residues in the CDR3. DNA for the CDR3: TGTGCCAGCAGTGAACGATCCTACAATGAGCAGTTCTTC. Translated: CASSERSYNEQFF.

This clone was detected once. This chain joins TRBV7-2 and TRBJ1-2, with a weak D call TRBD1 (6 bases). The length of the CDR3 is 17 residues. Germline V lookup: CDR1 SGHTA, CDR2 FQGNSA. The V gene lost 1 base and the J gene lost 2 bases, with 17 bases spanning the gap. CDR3 sequence reads: CASSLEGGRTRNYGYTF. In DNA form, the CDR3 reads TGTGCCAGCAGCTTAGAGGGGGGTCGGACTCGGAACTATGGCTACACCTTC.